These 17 T cell receptor beta chains were all obtained from the same sample, sequenced in a study of T cell repertoires in cytomegalovirus infection. From the reads, TCRdb called clonotypes with MiXCR, one entry per CDR3 protein. The table includes under 600,000 distinct CDR3 sequences, approximately 17% detected once. The material sequenced was CD8+ T cells from PBMCs. The receptors derive from a human donor in good health (CMV status not recorded). Some clones in this sample may be carry-over from other donors' samples.

This clonotype occurred many times. The chain combines TRBV7-6 with TRBJ2-5, with D maybe TRBD2 (5 bases). Trimming removed 2 bases at V and 5 bases at J, with 15 bases between. The CDR3 loop spans 15 amino acids. Germline CDR1 and CDR2: SGHVS and FNYEAQ. The CDR3 sequence is CASSLSRQEVETQYF. CDR3 DNA sequence: TGTGCCAGCAGCTTATCCAGGCAGGAGGTGGAGACCCAGTACTTC.

The CDR3 is CSARDYRGKQETQYF. As DNA, the CDR3 is TGCAGTGCTAGAGACTACAGGGGGAAACAGGAGACCCAGTACTTC. The rearrangement links TRBV20-1 to TRBJ2-5, with 8 bases that match TRBD1. This CDR3 has 15 amino acids. V was clipped by 0 bases and J by 5 bases; unmatched bases: 8. Germline V gene sequence: CDR1 DFQATT, CDR2 SNEGSKA (reference sequence).

This clonotype has just a few counts. The V and J genes are TRBV25-1 and TRBJ2-3; no clear D gene. This CDR3 spans 11 amino acids. Trimming shortened V by 8 bases and J by 8 bases, and 11 bases separated the two germline ends. The germline V gene has CDR1 MGHDK and CDR2 SYGVNS. CDR3 protein: CASEGPGTQYF. The CDR3 DNA is TGTGCCAGCGAAGGTCCGGGTACGCAGTATTTT.

The chain couples TRBV12-3 or TRBV12-4 to TRBJ2-3; tentatively, D is TRBD2 (5 bases). The CDR3 contains 16 residues. The V end was cut by 6 bases, the J end by 4 bases, with 20 bases between. Here the CDR3 reads CASREASLGWADTQYF. The CDR3 DNA follows: TGTGCCAGCAGGGAAGCTAGCCTTGGGTGGGCAGATACGCAGTATTTT.

This clonotype was picked up many times. This chain connects TRBV27 to TRBJ2-5; the match to TRBD1 covers 7 bases. The CDR3 sequence is 14 residues long. Looked up from germline, CDR1 is MNHEY and CDR2 is SMNVEV (reference sequence). V dropped 5 bases and J dropped 2; count of bases not matched to a gene: 5. The CDR3: CASSGRDSQETQYF. CDR3 sequence (DNA): TGTGCCAGCAGTGGCCGGGACAGTCAAGAGACCCAGTACTTC.

There are many counts of this clonotype. The V and J genes are TRBV7-3 and TRBJ1-1; 7 bases fit TRBD1. Germline lookup yields CDR1 SGHTA and CDR2 FQGTGA. The length of the CDR3 is 15 residues. The J segment lost 6 bases and the V segment lost 5 bases, leaving 12 bases of the junction unmatched. The CDR3 loop is CASSLGGQPRAEAFF. CDR3 DNA sequence: TGTGCCAGCAGCCTAGGGGGACAGCCTCGGGCTGAAGCTTTCTTT.

This clonotype was picked up a small number of times. The gene calls are TRBV12-3 or TRBV12-4 and TRBJ2-5; D gene unclear. The CDR3 contains 12 residues. V shed 3 bases and J shed 5 bases, with 7 bases lying between them. CDR3 coding DNA: TGTGCCAGCAGTTTTATATCCGAGACCCAGTACTTC. Residues: CASSFISETQYF.

This clonotype was seen a few times. This chain uses TRBV4-1 with TRBJ2-7, with D maybe TRBD1 (6 bases). There are 14 residues in the CDR3. Germline V gene lookup returns CDR1 MGHRA and CDR2 YSYEKL. V lost 2 bases to trimming and J lost 6 bases, with 14 bases between them. CDR3 protein: CASSQPGTRGEQYF. The CDR3 DNA is TGCGCCAGCAGCCAACCCGGGACACGGGGCGAGCAGTACTTC.

This clonotype was seen ten or more times. The V and J genes are TRBV7-2 and TRBJ2-2; D call uncertain. The CDR3 loop spans 14 amino acids. The V end lost 8 bases, the J end lost 4 bases, and 14 bases lay between the germline ends. Germline-derived CDR1 and CDR2 are SGHTA and FQGNSA. This chain's CDR3 is CASGLAWGTGELFF. The DNA for the CDR3 is TGTGCCAGCGGCCTCGCTTGGGGCACCGGGGAGCTGTTTTTT.

This clonotype came up many times. The chain combines TRBV19 with TRBJ1-1, with 8 bases lining up with TRBD1. After removal of 3 bases from V and 4 bases from J, the junction contained 13 bases not matched to a gene. The length of the CDR3 is 17 residues. CDR1 and CDR2 (germline): LNHDA, SQIVND (reference sequence). The CDR3 sequence: CASSILLDREGRTEAFF. In DNA, the CDR3 is TGTGCCAGTAGTATTCTCCTGGACAGGGAAGGGCGCACTGAAGCTTTCTTT.

This clonotype was seen ten or more times. This sequence joins TRBV15 and TRBJ1-1; D is unresolved. Trimming took off 5 bases at V and 3 bases at J, with 4 bases between the two ends. This CDR3 has 11 amino acids. Germline lookup yields CDR1 LNHNV and CDR2 YYDKDF (reference sequence). The CDR3 region has the DNA TGTGCCACCAGCGAGGACACTGAAGCTTTCTTT. Encoded protein: CATSEDTEAFF.

The V call is TRBV6-5, the J call TRBJ2-2; unclear D gene. Per the germline V gene, CDR1 is MNHEY and CDR2 is SVGAGI. The CDR3 is 14 amino acids. V gave up 0 bases and J gave up 6 bases, with 8 bases separating them. This CDR3 reads CASSYSDQAGELFF. In DNA, the CDR3 is TGTGCCAGCAGTTACTCCGACCAGGCCGGGGAGCTGTTTTTT.

This clonotype was seen only once. The DNA of the CDR3 is TGTGCCAGTAGTATAGGCGGGATTGTGGACGAGCAGTACTTC. Translating gives CASSIGGIVDEQYF. The genes are TRBV19 and TRBJ2-7; D possibly corresponds to TRBD2 (6 bases). The V end lost 1 base, the J end lost 5 bases, and 12 bases lay between the germline ends. The germline V gene has CDR1 LNHDA and CDR2 SQIVND (reference sequence). The CDR3 consists of 14 residues.

V usage is TRBV19 and J usage is TRBJ1-1, with a tentative D call TRBD1 (5 bases). The length of the CDR3 is 17 residues. Trimming cost V 3 bases and J 0 bases, with 17 bases left between them. CDR1 and CDR2 from the germline V gene are LNHDA and SQIVND (reference sequence). The CDR3 nucleotides are TGTGCCAGTAGTATGGGGGATTTGGCGGTGATGAACACTGAAGCTTTCTTT. Protein product: CASSMGDLAVMNTEAFF.

This clonotype occurred many times. This chain links TRBV27 with TRBJ2-5, with D tentatively TRBD2 (7 bases). V was shortened by 2 bases and J by 4 bases, with 11 bases between the two germline ends. Germline V gene lookup returns CDR1 MNHEY and CDR2 SMNVEV (reference sequence). The CDR3 consists of 14 residues. CDR3 sequence: CASSLRGAGETQYF. The CDR3 region has the DNA TGTGCCAGCAGTTTACGGGGGGCGGGAGAGACCCAGTACTTC.

The V and J genes are TRBV27 and TRBJ1-2, with 8 bases matching TRBD1. V lost 0 bases, J lost 5 bases, and 8 bases stayed unmatched. CDR1 MNHEY and CDR2 SMNVEV come from the germline V gene (reference sequence). The CDR3 extends over 16 amino acids. CDR3 protein: CASSLSGAGGGYGYTF. The CDR3 DNA is TGTGCCAGCAGTTTATCCGGGGCAGGGGGCGGGTATGGCTACACCTTC.

The chain links TRBV5-6 to TRBJ1-5, with D perhaps matching TRBD1 (6 bases). V lost 3 bases and J lost 2, with 21 bases in between. From germline, CDR1 is SGHDT and CDR2 YYEEEE. CDR3 length: 18 residues. The CDR3 coding sequence is TGTGCCAGCAGCTCCGGGGCTGGGGCAGGGGTCGGCAATCAGCCCCAGCATTTT. Translated, it gives CASSSGAGAGVGNQPQHF.